The 28 T cell receptor beta chains in this list originate from one sample, sequenced in a study of T cell changes during pregnancy in multiple sclerosis. Clones were sequenced by immunoSEQ multiplex PCR, and TCRdb holds only the in-frame ones, with some missing. The sample includes around 110,000 clones, 85% to 95% of them seen just once. Source: peripheral blood, taken in the third trimester of pregnancy. The receptors derive from a female donor in good health, enrolled as a control in a pregnancy study.

This clone appeared a single time. CDR3 loop: CASSSSPTGNYGYTF. As DNA, the CDR3 is TGCGCCAGCAGCTCAAGCCCTACAGGGAACTATGGCTACACCTTC. The chain carries TRBV4-3 and TRBJ1-2; possible D gene TRBD1, 6 bases. Germline CDR1 and CDR2: LGHNA and YSLEER. This CDR3 comprises 15 residues. Trimming stripped 5 bases from V and 2 bases from J, with 15 bases between.

This rearrangement joins TRBV4-3 to TRBJ2-7; D gene uncertain. The length of the CDR3 is 14 residues. V gave up 0 bases and J gave up 0 bases, with 6 bases separating them. The germline gives CDR1 LGHNA, CDR2 YSLEER. This chain's CDR3 is CASSQDRFSYEQYF. CDR3 nucleotide sequence: TGCGCCAGCAGCCAAGACAGGTTCTCCTACGAGCAGTACTTC.

This clone was detected only once. The gene calls are TRBV5-1 and TRBJ2-7, with 8 nucleotides matching TRBD1. The CDR3 is 15 residues long. Germline V gene sequence: CDR1 SGHRS, CDR2 YFSETQ. V was clipped by 3 bases and J by 5 bases; unmatched bases: 10. Here the CDR3 reads CASSYSQGAIDEQYF. DNA for the CDR3: TGCGCCAGCAGCTACTCCCAGGGGGCCATCGACGAGCAGTACTTC.

This sequence joins TRBV11-2 and TRBJ1-5, with 9 bases fitting TRBD1. The trim removed 5 bases at V and 5 bases at J, leaving 4 bases unmatched. CDR3 length equals 14 residues. Germline values: CDR1 SGHAT, CDR2 FQNNGV. The CDR3 region is CASSLTGGDQPQHF. The CDR3 DNA reads as TGTGCCAGCAGCCTAACAGGGGGCGATCAGCCCCAGCATTTT.

The gene calls are TRBV6-5 and TRBJ1-2, with 7 bases identical to TRBD1. CDR1 and CDR2 from the germline V gene are MNHEY and SVGAGI. Trimming removed 5 bases from V and 8 bases from J; junction bases left unmatched: 8. The CDR3 sequence is 13 residues long. The CDR3 here is CASSEDVGGGYTF. CDR3 bases: TGTGCCAGCAGTGAAGATGTAGGGGGCGGCTACACCTTC.

The chain has TRBV5-1 and TRBJ2-7; D may be TRBD1 (6 bases). Germline V gives CDR1 SGHRS, CDR2 YFSETQ. V dropped 0 bases and J dropped 2 bases, with 24 bases sitting between them. The CDR3 has 19 residues. CDR3 residues: CASSLAPSTGRDWAYEQYF. The CDR3 coding sequence is TGCGCCAGCAGCTTGGCCCCCTCGACAGGAAGGGATTGGGCCTACGAGCAGTACTTC.

The chain is built from TRBV30 and TRBJ1-5, with 7 bases lining up with TRBD1. The germline CDR1 and CDR2 sequences are GTSNPN and SVGIG (reference sequence). The CDR3 sequence is 15 residues long. V lost 3 bases, J lost 0 bases, and 5 bases stayed unmatched. CDR3 in DNA: TGTGCCTGGAGCCGGGACAGTTTTAGCAATCAGCCCCAGCATTTT. This sequence encodes CAWSRDSFSNQPQHF.

J is TRBJ1-1 and V is TRBV7-9; D remains unclear. V lost 6 bases, J lost 7 bases, and 18 bases lay in between. CDR1 SEHNR and CDR2 FQNEAQ come from the germline V gene (reference sequence). This CDR3 has 14 amino acids. CDR3 region: CASSNAVLIYEAFF. CDR3 sequence (DNA): TGTGCCAGCAGTAACGCGGTTCTGATCTATGAAGCTTTCTTT.

This clone appeared a few times. J is TRBJ2-2 and V is TRBV7-9; D is perhaps TRBD1 (5 bases). The ends were cut back, 6 bases at V and 6 bases at J, with 20 bases in the middle. Germline V gene sequence: CDR1 SEHNR, CDR2 FQNEAQ (reference sequence). The CDR3 totals 16 residues. Here the CDR3 reads CASSLQALLISGELFF. DNA for the CDR3: TGTGCCAGCAGTTTACAGGCACTTCTTATCTCCGGGGAGCTGTTTTTT.

This clone was observed a single time. This chain connects TRBV7-8 to TRBJ2-2, with TRBD2 matching 7 bases. The CDR3 has 16 amino acids. CDR1 is SGHVS, CDR2 FQNEAQ, per germline. V dropped 1 base and J dropped 7; count of bases not matched to a gene: 9. The CDR3 coding sequence is TGTGCCAGCAGCTTAGTTGAGCGGGGTAGGGGCGGGGAGCTGTTTTTT. Translation gives CASSLVERGRGGELFF.

The J gene is TRBJ2-1, the V gene TRBV7-2; D possibly corresponds to TRBD2 (6 bases). The V and J ends lost 0 bases and 9 bases respectively, with 12 bases between them. The CDR3 loop spans 14 amino acids. Germline CDR1 is SGHTA and CDR2 is FQGNSA. CDR3: CASSLAGRRAEQFF. The CDR3 nucleotides are TGTGCCAGCAGCTTAGCGGGGAGGAGGGCTGAGCAGTTCTTC. The complete variable domain, with remaining parts taken from reference TRBV7-2 and TRBJ2-1, reads GAGVSQSPSNKVTEKGKDVELRCDPISGHTALYWYRQSLGQGLEFLIYFQGNSAPDKSGLPSDRFSAERTGGSVSTLTIQRTQQEDSAVYLCASSLAGRRAEQFFGPGTRLTVL.

The chain is built from TRBV4-1 and TRBJ1-2, with a tentative D call TRBD1 (6 bases). The germline gives CDR1 MGHRA, CDR2 YSYEKL. V was shortened by 5 bases and J by 0 bases, with 13 bases between the two germline ends. This CDR3 comprises 15 residues. The CDR3 DNA follows: TGCGCCAGCAGCTTAAGGACAGATACTAACTATGGCTACACCTTC. It yields the protein CASSLRTDTNYGYTF.

V gene TRBV5-5 combines with J gene TRBJ2-7, with TRBD1 matching 9 bases. The CDR3 length is 14 residues. Germline V gene sequence: CDR1 SGHKS, CDR2 YYEKEE (reference sequence). The trim removed 0 bases at V and 4 bases at J, leaving 2 bases unmatched. The CDR3 nucleotides are TGTGCCAGCAGCTTGGGACAGGGGGTATACGAGCAGTACTTC. It encodes CASSLGQGVYEQYF.

The rearrangement uses TRBV5-1 and TRBJ2-7; D is perhaps TRBD1 (8 bases). CDR3 length equals 19 residues. V was pared by 3 bases and J by 4 bases, with 29 bases between. Looked up from germline, CDR1 is SGHRS and CDR2 is YFSETQ. CDR3 bases: TGCGCCAGCAGCTCGAGGGGGGGGGAACCGGGACAGGTGCGTTACGAGCAGTACTTC. Encoded protein: CASSSRGGEPGQVRYEQYF.

V is TRBV15 and J is TRBJ1-4; D is uncertain. The CDR3 contains 14 residues. The germline V gene encodes CDR1 LNHNV and CDR2 YYDKDF (reference sequence). V shed 0 bases and J shed 15 bases, with 17 bases lying between them. The CDR3 is CATSRDASGGFVFF. CDR3 nucleotides: TGTGCCACCAGCAGAGACGCCTCGGGAGGTTTTGTGTTTTTT. Full variable domain (outside the CDR3, taken from reference TRBV15 and TRBJ1-4): DAMVIQNPRYQVTQFGKPVTLSCSQTLNHNVMYWYQQKSSQAPKLLFHYYDKDFNNEADTPDNFQSRRPNTSFCFLDIRSPGLGDTAMYLCATSRDASGGFVFFGSGTQLSVL.

V usage is TRBV5-4 and J usage is TRBJ1-1; 9 positions agree with TRBD1. This CDR3 spans 16 amino acids. V trimming: 4 bases; J trimming: 1 base; junction bases outside the gene matches: 8. Germline CDR1 SGHNT, CDR2 YYREEE (reference sequence). The CDR3 DNA follows: TGTGCCAGCAGCGGCGGGACAGGGCCGCGGAACACTGAAGCTTTCTTT. Its protein is CASSGGTGPRNTEAFF.

The CDR3 loop reads CASSVAGGWTEAFF. The DNA of the CDR3 is TGTGCCAGCAGCGTAGCCGGGGGATGGACTGAAGCTTTCTTT. V gene TRBV9 combines with J gene TRBJ1-1; tentatively, D is TRBD1 (5 bases). The germline V gene has CDR1 SGDLS and CDR2 YYNGEE. V was trimmed by 0 bases and J by 5 bases, leaving 11 bases between them. This CDR3 is built from 14 residues.

The gene calls are TRBV5-1 and TRBJ1-6, with D hard to call. The CDR3 is 13 residues long. Germline V lookup: CDR1 SGHRS, CDR2 YFSETQ. V was shortened by 0 bases and J by 11 bases, with 9 bases between the two germline ends. The CDR3 is CASSLDGEAPLHF. CDR3 nucleotide sequence: TGCGCCAGCAGCTTGGATGGGGAGGCACCCCTCCACTTT.

This clone came up once. The rearrangement uses TRBV30 and TRBJ2-1; 14 bases match TRBD2. CDR3 length: 13 residues. Germline lookup yields CDR1 GTSNPN and CDR2 SVGIG (reference sequence). V shed 2 bases and J 14 bases; nucleotides not matched to a gene: 5. CDR3 amino acids: CAWSPRTSGGKFF. CDR3 coding DNA: TGTGCCTGGAGTCCGAGGACTAGCGGGGGGAAGTTCTTC.

The V and J genes are TRBV2 and TRBJ1-1; D gene uncertain. Trimming removed 1 base at V and 5 bases at J, with 11 bases between. There are 14 residues in the CDR3. Germline assignment: CDR1 SNHLY and CDR2 FYNNEI. CDR3: CASSEVRIMTEAFF. CDR3 DNA: TGTGCCAGCAGTGAAGTGAGGATTATGACTGAAGCTTTCTTT.

This CDR3 reads CASGLVAGAPKETQYF. The DNA for the CDR3 is TGTGCTAGTGGTTTGGTAGCGGGGGCCCCCAAAGAGACCCAGTACTTC. The V call is TRBV12-5, the J call TRBJ2-5; 8 bases are a match to TRBD2. The length of the CDR3 is 16 residues. Germline V gene lookup returns CDR1 LGHNT and CDR2 FRNRAP. V was clipped by 0 bases and J by 3 bases; unmatched bases: 6.

The chain is built from TRBV11-2 and TRBJ2-7; unclear D gene. The germline V and J ends were trimmed by 5 bases and 2 bases, with 7 bases remaining between them. The CDR3 contains 12 residues. Germline CDR1 is SGHAT and CDR2 is FQNNGV. Here the CDR3 DNA reads TGTGCCAGCAGCCCCCAGGCCTACGAGCAGTACTTC. Residues: CASSPQAYEQYF.

This clone was detected only a few times. This rearrangement joins TRBV6-6 to TRBJ1-6; TRBD1 might be the D (6 bases). The CDR3 totals 15 residues. Germline lookup yields CDR1 MNHNY and CDR2 SVGAGI (reference sequence). Trimming pared 3 bases from V and 5 bases from J, leaving 11 bases between. The CDR3 nucleotides are TGTGCCAGCAGTTATTACCGGGACAATAATTCACCCCTCCACTTT. This translates into CASSYYRDNNSPLHF.

The chain combines TRBV30 with TRBJ2-1; 9 bases match TRBD2. Germline values: CDR1 GTSNPN, CDR2 SVGIG (reference sequence). The CDR3 spans 17 residues. V shed 4 bases, J shed 7 bases, and the junction held 17 bases outside the gene matches. The CDR3 DNA sequence: TGTGCCTGGACCCGAGGGGCGGGGGGGCCCAACACGAATGAGCAGTTCTTC. Translating gives CAWTRGAGGPNTNEQFF. The full variable domain, with the rest looked up from reference TRBV30 and TRBJ2-1, is SQTIHQWPATLVQPVGSPLSLECTVEGTSNPNLYWYRQAAGRGLQLLFYSVGIGQISSEVPQNLSASRPQDRQFILSSKKLLLSDSGFYLCAWTRGAGGPNTNEQFFGPGTRLTVL.

The chain joins TRBV2 to TRBJ1-4; D remains unclear. Germline values: CDR1 SNHLY, CDR2 FYNNEI. Trimming cost V 10 bases and J 7 bases, with 25 bases left between them. The CDR3 spans 16 residues. In DNA form, the CDR3 reads TGTGCCATCCATAACCCTGCGGGTGGTGGGCCTGAAAAACTGTTTTTT. This gives the protein CAIHNPAGGGPEKLFF.

A few counts support this clone. The CDR3 bases are TGTGCCAGTCTTCAGGGTTTTGAAGCTTTCTTT. Encoded protein: CASLQGFEAFF. The J gene is TRBJ1-1, the V gene TRBV19, with D perhaps TRBD1 (5 bases). V was pared by 8 bases and J by 7 bases, with 11 bases between. CDR1 is LNHDA and CDR2 is SQIVND in the germline V gene (reference sequence). This CDR3 has 11 amino acids.

This chain uses TRBV10-3 with TRBJ1-1; D might be TRBD1 (5 bases). CDR1 ENHRY and CDR2 SYGVKD come from the germline V gene. Trimming removed 2 bases from V and 5 bases from J, with 6 bases in between. CDR3 length: 12 amino acids. CDR3 nucleotides: TGTGCCATCAGTGAGGGGGGGACTGAAGCTTTCTTT. This translates into CAISEGGTEAFF.

The chain links TRBV5-1 to TRBJ1-6, with 8 bases fitting TRBD1. The CDR3 loop spans 15 amino acids. CDR1 and CDR2 from the germline V gene are SGHRS and YFSETQ. Losses at the gene ends were 2 bases for V and 8 bases for J; bases not matched to a gene: 6. The CDR3: CASSFAGGADSPLHF. CDR3 sequence (DNA): TGCGCCAGCAGCTTCGCAGGGGGCGCGGATTCACCCCTCCACTTT.